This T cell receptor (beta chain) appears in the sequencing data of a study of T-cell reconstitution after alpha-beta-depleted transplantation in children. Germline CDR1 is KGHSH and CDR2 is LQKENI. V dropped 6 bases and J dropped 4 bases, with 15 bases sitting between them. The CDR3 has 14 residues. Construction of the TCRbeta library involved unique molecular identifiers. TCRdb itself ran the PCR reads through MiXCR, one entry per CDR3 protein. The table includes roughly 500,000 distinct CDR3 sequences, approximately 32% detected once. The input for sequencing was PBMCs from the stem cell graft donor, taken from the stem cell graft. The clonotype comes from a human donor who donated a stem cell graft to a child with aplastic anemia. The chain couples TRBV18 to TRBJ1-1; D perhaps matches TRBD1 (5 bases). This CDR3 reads CASSPGGSGTEAFF. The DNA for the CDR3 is TGTGCCAGCTCCCCCGGGGGGTCGGGCACTGAAGCTTTCTTT. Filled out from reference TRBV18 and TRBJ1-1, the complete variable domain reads NAGVMQNPRHLVRRRGQEARLRCSPMKGHSHVYWYRQLPEEGLKFMVYLQKENIIDESGMPKERFSAEFPKEGPSILRIQQVVRGDSAAYFCASSPGGSGTEAFFGQGTRLTVV.